This T cell receptor beta chain was identified during a study of cytomegalovirus exposure and HLA in healthy donors. General study findings and limits: TCR beta V segments were, for the most part, productive about 87% or about 30% of the time in an earlier analysis.

In regard to this clone: The antigen is unknown.

Use of 60 Vbeta and 13 Jbeta primers characterized the PCR. The table came from immunoSEQ multiplex PCR; TCRdb's copy has only in-frame clones and leaves some out. The sample consists of about 140,000 clones, approximately 91% of them appearing once. The CDR3 spans 14 residues. CDR1 and CDR2 from the germline V gene are SGHRS and YFSETQ. V lost 0 bases and J lost 4, with 8 bases in between. The clonotype originates from a woman aged 40 to 50 in good health and CMV-seronegative. Sequenced material: PBMCs. J is TRBJ2-1 and V is TRBV5-1; D is unresolved. The CDR3 coding sequence is TGCGCCAGCAGCTTGGTTGCGAATTACAATGAGCAGTTCTTC. The encoded protein is CASSLVANYNEQFF. Based on the CDR3 plus reference TRBV5-1 and TRBJ2-1, the full variable domain is KAGVTQTPRYLIKTRGQQVTLSCSPISGHRSVSWYQQTPGQGLQFLFEYFSETQRNKGNFPGRFSGRQFSNSRSEMNVSTLELGDSALYLCASSLVANYNEQFFGPGTRLTVL.